These T cell receptor beta chains were read from a single sample in a study of cytomegalovirus exposure and HLA in healthy donors. The assay was immunoSEQ multiplex PCR, and TCRdb's table has in-frame clones only and misses some. This sample's table reports under 100,000 clones. Source material: PBMCs. The receptors here all came from a woman aged 30 to 39 in good health and CMV-seronegative. CDR3s leave out the opening cysteine and the closing phenylalanine or tryptophan.

ASSQERSTSTSSYNSPLH | TRBJ1-6 | TRBV4-2
ASSLGESGANVLT | TRBJ2-6 | TRBV5-1
ASSQVSGARNEQF | TRBJ2-1 | TRBV4-1
ASSPGHYSNQPQH | TRBJ1-5 | TRBV9
ASILRGGPDTQY | TRBJ2-3 | TRBV11-2
ASSQTDSSNTGELF | TRBJ2-2 | TRBV2
ASSFAGNNAEAF | TRBJ1-1 | TRBV11-1
ASSSWDRFYEQY | TRBJ2-7 | TRBV6-5
ASSAIQGWTEAF | TRBJ1-1 | TRBV13
ASSPRGDMSANQPQH | TRBJ1-5 | TRBV28
ASSLGQGRTTEAF | TRBJ1-1 | TRBV5-4
ASSQGTSGSSYEQY | TRBJ2-7 | TRBV5-1
ATSPGQGLMNTEAF | TRBJ1-1 | TRBV15
ASSIGRLAGGRGRWDTQY | TRBJ2-3 | TRBV19
ASSLGGLAASGANVLT | TRBJ2-6 | TRBV5-4
ASIGTGLAKNIQY | TRBJ2-4 | TRBV19
ASSPPGNIWDTEAF | TRBJ1-1 | TRBV19
ASSPLKTGRGNQPQH | TRBJ1-5 | TRBV18
ASSFLTDTQY | TRBJ2-3 | TRBV11-3
ASSPGLAGHNEQF | TRBJ2-1 | TRBV11-3
ASSWGQKSYYGYT | TRBJ1-2 | TRBV27
ASRNTVNTEAF | TRBJ1-1 | TRBV27
ASSFLAGGTYNEQF | TRBJ2-1 | TRBV5-1
ASSPPWDRRNYGYT | TRBJ1-2 | TRBV5-6
ASSLAPSGRRSGELF | TRBJ2-2 | TRBV7-8
ASSEWQSRTDTQY | TRBJ2-3 | TRBV2
ASSLAGSGAGQPQH | TRBJ1-5 | TRBV5-1
ASSFEATNEKLF | TRBJ1-4 | TRBV5-1
ASSISPAGSYEQY | TRBJ2-7 | TRBV19
ASSQGPSSYNEQF | TRBJ2-1 | TRBV14
ASSSTGTEQF | TRBJ2-1 | TRBV14
ASSDGGGRVNIQY | TRBJ2-4 | TRBV6-1
ASSLKWGDWRTGGYYEQY | TRBJ2-7 | TRBV28
ASSQDARLNTEAF | TRBJ1-1 | TRBV4-1
ASSLRRDTDTQY | TRBJ2-3 | TRBV5-4
ASSDPGQGGYGYT | TRBJ1-2 | TRBV6-1
ASSGQVDGELF | TRBJ2-2 | TRBV10-1
ARPWEGNYGYT | TRBJ1-2 | TRBV7-9
ASSSLTVGDGYT | TRBJ1-2 | TRBV27
AWSRGGTGNQPQH | TRBJ1-5 | TRBV30
ATSRPLRTDTQY | TRBJ2-3 | TRBV15
ASSPSFAFYSGANVLT | TRBJ2-6 | TRBV14
ASSQNNHREGTY | TRBJ2-5 | TRBV4-1
ASSLDRTGFGYT | TRBJ1-2 | TRBV5-1
ASSQGAGVRNEQF | TRBJ2-1 | TRBV4-1
ASSLGLAGGDEQY | TRBJ2-7 | TRBV18
ASNLGGGTYNEQF | TRBJ2-1 | TRBV7-8
ASSPVDSGGGYT | TRBJ1-2 | TRBV11-1
AWSVKGAISNQPQH | TRBJ1-5 | TRBV30
ASSLVLAGVDEQF | TRBJ2-1 | TRBV5-1
ASSGGRQGRANEKLF | TRBJ1-4 | TRBV5-1
SATGGYT | TRBJ1-2 | TRBV20-1